Shown below are 26 T cell receptor beta chains from a single sample sequenced in a study of PD-1 blockade in classical Hodgkin lymphoma. Method: immunoSEQ multiplex PCR; TCRdb's copy keeps in-frame clones and lacks some. The data hold just over 60,000 clones, with more than 70% observed a single time. Every patient was affected by relapse after autologous stem cell transplantation, while exposure to brentuximab vedotin was not uniform. The sample was peripheral blood mononuclear cells (PBMCs), taken at baseline. The source is a human donor with classical Hodgkin lymphoma.

The chain links TRBV30 to TRBJ1-6, with D possibly being TRBD1 (6 bases). The CDR3 has 14 amino acids. Per germline, CDR1 GTSNPN and CDR2 SVGIG (reference sequence). V was cut by 7 bases and J by 10 bases, with 20 bases left in between. CDR3: CALERGGVGSPLHF. The DNA of the CDR3 is TGTGCCTTAGAAAGGGGGGGTGTCGGATCACCCCTCCACTTT.

CDR3 residues: CASRMRGDGGELFF. The CDR3 DNA sequence: TGTGCCAGCAGGATGCGGGGGGATGGAGGGGAGCTGTTTTTT. The chain employs TRBV5-8 and TRBJ2-2, with 8 bases aligning to TRBD2. Germline CDR1 reads SGHTS; CDR2 reads YDEGEE. The CDR3 length is 14 residues. Trimming took 5 bases from V and 8 from J; bases not matched to a gene: 8.

V usage is TRBV5-5 and J usage is TRBJ1-2; D is unclear. Germline V gives CDR1 SGHKS, CDR2 YYEKEE (reference sequence). V was trimmed by 0 bases and J by 1 base, leaving 7 bases between them. This CDR3 has 14 residues. Here the CDR3 reads CASSLATDNYGYTF. The DNA of the CDR3 is TGTGCCAGCAGCTTGGCCACAGATAACTATGGCTACACCTTC.

The rearrangement links TRBV19 to TRBJ2-7; unclear D gene. The germline CDR1 and CDR2 sequences are LNHDA and SQIVND (reference sequence). This CDR3 has 12 residues. With 0 bases removed from V and 2 bases from J, the gap between germline ends came to 2 bases. The CDR3 DNA follows: TGTGCCAGTAGTATAGACCCCTACGAGCAGTACTTC. Translation gives CASSIDPYEQYF. The full variable domain, in which reference TRBV19 and TRBJ2-7 provide the parts outside the CDR3, is DGGITQSPKYLFRKEGQNVTLSCEQNLNHDAMYWYRQDPGQGLRLIYYSQIVNDFQKGDIAEGYSVSREKKESFPLTVTSAQKNPTAFYLCASSIDPYEQYFGPGTRLTVT.

This chain uses TRBV18 with TRBJ2-3; 7 positions match TRBD1. With V trimmed by 5 bases and J by 2 bases, 7 bases remained unmatched. Germline V CDR1 and CDR2: KGHSH, LQKENI. The CDR3 extends over 15 amino acids. For the CDR3, the DNA is TGTGCCAGCTCATTACAGGGGCGAGTCACAGATACGCAGTATTTT. Translated, it gives CASSLQGRVTDTQYF. Variable domain in full (rest from reference TRBV18 and TRBJ2-3): NAGVMQNPRHLVRRRGQEARLRCSPMKGHSHVYWYRQLPEEGLKFMVYLQKENIIDESGMPKERFSAEFPKEGPSILRIQQVVRGDSAAYFCASSLQGRVTDTQYFGPGTRLTVL.

V is TRBV30 and J is TRBJ1-2; D not resolved. The CDR3 contains 13 residues. Germline CDR1 and CDR2: GTSNPN and SVGIG (reference sequence). V dropped 0 bases and J dropped 3 bases, with 8 bases sitting between them. For the CDR3, the DNA is TGTGCCTGGAGTGTTCTAGCGGACTATGGCTACACCTTC. Translated: CAWSVLADYGYTF.

The V call is TRBV5-1, the J call TRBJ2-3, with TRBD1 matching over 7 bases. The CDR3 covers 15 residues. CDR1 is SGHRS and CDR2 is YFSETQ in the germline V gene. V shed 4 bases, J shed 0 bases, and the junction held 5 bases outside the gene matches. The CDR3 bases are TGCGCCAGCAGCAACACGGACAGGAGCACAGATACGCAGTATTTT. Translation: CASSNTDRSTDTQYF.

The V call is TRBV6-1, the J call TRBJ1-6; D uncertain. In germline, CDR1 is MNHNS, CDR2 SASEGT. The CDR3 has 13 residues. Trimming removed 2 bases at V and 10 bases at J, with 9 bases between. The CDR3 is CASSEIVVSPLHF. The CDR3 DNA sequence: TGTGCCAGCAGTGAAATCGTTGTATCACCCCTCCACTTT.

Comment on this clone: The identical CDR3 is also encoded by other nucleotide sequences in the sample. This rearrangement joins TRBV28 to TRBJ1-2; the D is unclear. Trimming removed 2 bases at V and 3 bases at J, with 10 bases between. Germline values: CDR1 MDHEN, CDR2 SYDVKM. CDR3 length: 14 amino acids. Here the CDR3 reads CASSLGLRDYGYTF. The DNA of the CDR3 is TGTGCCAGCAGTTTAGGACTTAGAGACTATGGCTACACCTTC.

The CDR3 DNA sequence: TGTGCCAGTAGTATTGAACAGGGGGGCTACGAGCAGTACTTC. This sequence encodes CASSIEQGGYEQYF. This rearrangement joins TRBV19 to TRBJ2-7, with 8 bases fitting TRBD1. Germline V lookup: CDR1 LNHDA, CDR2 SQIVND (reference sequence). The CDR3 covers 14 residues. V shed 3 bases and J 3 bases; nucleotides not matched to a gene: 4.

CDR3 in DNA: TGTGCCAGCAGCCCCCGTTCTCGTGGTAGATCTGGGGCCAACGTCCTGACTTTC. As protein: CASSPRSRGRSGANVLTF. This chain joins TRBV7-6 and TRBJ2-6, with D unresolved. CDR1 SGHVS and CDR2 FNYEAQ come from the germline V gene. The CDR3 extends over 18 amino acids. V was shortened by 5 bases and J by 1 base, with 18 bases between the two germline ends.

This rearrangement joins TRBV7-9 to TRBJ2-7, with D perhaps given as TRBD1 or TRBD2 (5 bases each). The germline CDR1 and CDR2 sequences are SEHNR and FQNEAQ (reference sequence). The V end was cut by 5 bases, the J end by 0 bases, with 11 bases between. This CDR3 contains 14 residues. This CDR3 is CASSGTTSSYEQYF. DNA of the CDR3: TGTGCCAGCAGCGGGACCACTAGCTCCTACGAGCAGTACTTC. Using reference TRBV7-9 and TRBJ2-7 for the parts outside the CDR3, the full variable domain is DTGVSQNPRHKITKRGQNVTFRCDPISEHNRLYWYRQTLGQGPEFLTYFQNEAQLEKSRLLSDRFSAERPKGSFSTLEIQRTEQGDSAMYLCASSGTTSSYEQYFGPGTRLTVT.

The chain links TRBV19 to TRBJ1-2; weak D call: TRBD1 (5 bases). This CDR3 has 13 amino acids. V lost 1 base, J lost 4 bases, and 7 bases lay in between. The germline gives CDR1 LNHDA, CDR2 SQIVND (reference sequence). The CDR3 coding sequence is TGTGCCAGTAGTATAGGCAGGGTCTATGGCTACACCTTC. Protein: CASSIGRVYGYTF.

The J gene is TRBJ2-2, the V gene TRBV5-1; a possible D gene is TRBD1 (6 bases). With 1 base removed from V and 2 bases from J, the gap between germline ends came to 12 bases. Looked up from germline, CDR1 is SGHRS and CDR2 is YFSETQ. The CDR3 consists of 16 residues. Here the CDR3 DNA reads TGCGCCAGCAGCTTGCTCCAGGGGAGAAACACCGGGGAGCTGTTTTTT. It specifies CASSLLQGRNTGELFF. Full variable domain (remainder filled in from reference TRBV5-1 and TRBJ2-2): KAGVTQTPRYLIKTRGQQVTLSCSPISGHRSVSWYQQTPGQGLQFLFEYFSETQRNKGNFPGRFSGRQFSNSRSEMNVSTLELGDSALYLCASSLLQGRNTGELFFGEGSRLTVL.

This chain uses TRBV11-3 with TRBJ1-1; 7 bases map to TRBD1. Trimming took 4 bases from V and 9 from J; bases not matched to a gene: 8. Per the germline V gene, CDR1 is SGHNT and CDR2 is YENEEA. The CDR3 length is 13 residues. This CDR3 reads CASSSYRQGKAFF. For the CDR3, the DNA is TGTGCCAGCAGCTCCTATAGACAGGGCAAAGCTTTCTTT.

The chain uses TRBV27 and TRBJ2-1; D gene unclear. Germline loops: CDR1 MNHEY, CDR2 SMNVEV (reference sequence). This CDR3 is 13 amino acids long. Trimming took off 1 base at V and 8 bases at J, with 9 bases between the two ends. The CDR3: CASSLWSPDEQFF. The CDR3 DNA reads TGTGCCAGCAGTTTATGGTCTCCGGATGAGCAGTTCTTC.

The chain couples TRBV6-5 to TRBJ1-1; D ambiguous. Deletions cut 0 bases from V and 1 base from J, with 12 bases between. Germline V gene lookup returns CDR1 MNHEY and CDR2 SVGAGI. The length of the CDR3 is 16 residues. CDR3 loop: CASSYSVRQKNTEAFF. CDR3 nucleotide sequence: TGTGCCAGCAGTTACTCTGTTAGGCAGAAGAACACTGAAGCTTTCTTT.

This clone was found once. This chain joins TRBV6-5 and TRBJ1-4; perhaps TRBD1 as D (6 bases). Trimming removed 6 bases at V and 3 bases at J, with 14 bases between. This CDR3 is built from 15 residues. Germline CDR1 and CDR2: MNHEY and SVGAGI. The CDR3 coding sequence is TGTGCCAGCAGCCGGGGAGGGGGGCCTAATGAAAAACTGTTTTTT. This translates into CASSRGGGPNEKLFF.

CDR3 sequence: CASSDWTEANTEAFF. In nucleotides, the CDR3 is TGTGCCAGCAGTGATTGGACGGAAGCGAACACTGAAGCTTTCTTT. The V and J genes are TRBV2 and TRBJ1-1; D gene ambiguous. Trimming took 3 bases from V and 1 from J, leaving 12 bases between them. The CDR3 length is 15 residues. The germline V gene encodes CDR1 SNHLY and CDR2 FYNNEI.

The chain joins TRBV5-1 to TRBJ2-3; 7 nucleotides match TRBD2. The junction had 8 bases not matched to a gene; V was cut back by 3 bases and J by 1 base. This CDR3 contains 16 residues. CDR1 SGHRS and CDR2 YFSETQ come from the germline V gene. CDR3 DNA: TGCGCCAGCAGCTCCCAGGGACGGGGGGGCACAGATACGCAGTATTTT. Amino acid sequence: CASSSQGRGGTDTQYF.

The chain combines TRBV2 with TRBJ2-1; 10 bases map to TRBD2. The V gene end was trimmed by 4 bases and the J gene end by 2 bases; junction bases not matched to a gene: 17. This CDR3 has 20 amino acids. Germline V gene data show CDR1 as SNHLY and CDR2 as FYNNEI. The CDR3 region is CASSALDGTSVLDPYNEQFF. CDR3 in DNA: TGTGCCAGCAGTGCCCTAGACGGGACTAGCGTCTTAGACCCCTACAATGAGCAGTTCTTC.

V gene TRBV16 combines with J gene TRBJ2-1; tentative D call: TRBD2 (5 bases). Deletions cut 2 bases from V and 6 bases from J, with 11 bases between. Per germline, CDR1 KGHSY and CDR2 FQNENV. This CDR3 contains 14 residues. The CDR3 DNA reads as TGTGCCAGCAGCCAAAACGGCGAGGGCAATGAGCAGTTCTTC. It codes for CASSQNGEGNEQFF. Looking up the rest from reference TRBV16 and TRBJ2-1 gives the full variable domain: GEEVAQTPKHLVRGEGQKAKLYCAPIKGHSYVFWYQQVLKNEFKFLISFQNENVFDETGMPKERFSAKCLPNSPCSLEIQATKLEDSAVYFCASSQNGEGNEQFFGPGTRLTVL.

This clone has only a few counts. This chain connects TRBV28 to TRBJ1-2, with 8 bases identical to TRBD1. The germline V gene has CDR1 MDHEN and CDR2 SYDVKM. The CDR3 is 16 residues long. The trim removed 3 bases at V and 4 bases at J, leaving 10 bases unmatched. The CDR3 reads CASSFLPGTGVYGYTF. CDR3 nucleotide sequence: TGTGCCAGCAGTTTTCTTCCAGGGACAGGAGTCTATGGCTACACCTTC.

This chain joins TRBV7-3 and TRBJ1-2; TRBD1 aligns across 8 bases. V was pared by 1 base and J by 10 bases, with 8 bases of the junction left unmatched. There are 14 residues in the CDR3. CDR1 is SGHTA, CDR2 FQGTGA, per germline. Here the CDR3 reads CASSLKGGQEDYTF. In DNA, the CDR3 is TGTGCCAGCAGCTTAAAAGGGGGACAGGAGGACTACACCTTC.

This clone was seen a single time. The chain employs TRBV7-3 and TRBJ2-1; D call uncertain. With 5 bases removed from V and 3 bases from J, the gap between germline ends came to 8 bases. The V gene's germline CDR1 is SGHTA and CDR2 FQGTGA. The CDR3 is 13 residues long. The DNA for the CDR3 is TGTGCCAGCAGCCGTCCTGACTACAATGAGCAGTTCTTC. It encodes CASSRPDYNEQFF.

J is TRBJ2-7 and V is TRBV27, with D unresolved. Per germline, CDR1 MNHEY and CDR2 SMNVEV (reference sequence). Trimming cost V 5 bases and J 1 base, with 15 bases left between them. This CDR3 is 15 amino acids long. The CDR3 region is CASSPTTGVSYEQYF. The CDR3, as DNA: TGTGCCAGCAGTCCGACCACCGGCGTTTCCTACGAGCAGTACTTC.